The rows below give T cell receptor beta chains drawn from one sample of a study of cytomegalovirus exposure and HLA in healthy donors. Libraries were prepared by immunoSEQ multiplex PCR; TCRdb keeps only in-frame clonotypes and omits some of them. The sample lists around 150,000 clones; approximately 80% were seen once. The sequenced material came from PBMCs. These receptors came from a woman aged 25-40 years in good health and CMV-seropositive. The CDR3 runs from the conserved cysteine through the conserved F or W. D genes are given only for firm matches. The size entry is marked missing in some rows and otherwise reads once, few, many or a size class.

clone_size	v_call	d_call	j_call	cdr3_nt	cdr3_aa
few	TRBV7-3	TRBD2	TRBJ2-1	TGTGCCAGCAGCCCAACTAGCGGGGGGCTCGATGAGCAGTTCTTC	CASSPTSGGLDEQFF
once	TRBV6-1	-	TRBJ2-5	TGTGCCAGCAGCCTAACTAGCTACCAAGAGACCCAGTACTTC	CASSLTSYQETQYF
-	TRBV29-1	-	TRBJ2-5	TGCAGCGTTGAACAGGGTGGAGGGGAGACCCAGTACTTC	CSVEQGGGETQYF
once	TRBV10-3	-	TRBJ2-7	TGTGCCATCAAGCTCAGGGCCGGGGAGGACGAGCAGTACTTC	CAIKLRAGEDEQYF
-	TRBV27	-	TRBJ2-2	TGTGCCAGCAGTTTAATCGGGCTAGCTACCGGGGAGCTGTTTTTT	CASSLIGLATGELFF
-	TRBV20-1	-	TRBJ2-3	TGCAGTGCTAGTGCGAGAGATACGCAGTATTTT	CSASARDTQYF
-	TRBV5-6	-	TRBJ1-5	TGTGCCAGCAGCTCGGGAGATCAGCCCCAGCATTTT	CASSSGDQPQHF
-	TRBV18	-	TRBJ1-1	TGTGCCAGCTCATCAGGAGGGAGCACTGAAGCTTTCTTT	CASSSGGSTEAFF
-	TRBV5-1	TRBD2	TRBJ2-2	TGCGCCAGCAGCAAGACTAGCGGGGCGAACACCGGGGAGCTGTTTTTT	CASSKTSGANTGELFF
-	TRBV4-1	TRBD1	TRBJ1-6	TGCGCCAGCAGCCAAGGGCAGGGGGCCTATAATTCACCCCTCCACTTT	CASSQGQGAYNSPLHF
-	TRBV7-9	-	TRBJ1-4	TGTGCCAGCAGCCTCCCGGGGAGTTTGAATGAAAAACTGTTTTTT	CASSLPGSLNEKLFF
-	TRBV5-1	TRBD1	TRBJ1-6	TGCGCCAGCAGCTCCGACAGGGGGTATTCACCCCTCCACTTT	CASSSDRGYSPLHF
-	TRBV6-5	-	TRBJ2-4	TGTGCCAGCAGTTACTCTGGAGGGGAGACCAAAAACATTCAGTACTTC	CASSYSGGETKNIQYF
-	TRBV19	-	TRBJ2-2	TGTGCCAGTAGTACCTCAGGGGCCGGGGAGCTGTTTTTT	CASSTSGAGELFF
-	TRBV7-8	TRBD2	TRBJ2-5	TGTGCCAGCAGCTTAGGACTAGCGGGGGGTTTCTTAACCCAAGAGACCCAGTACTTC	CASSLGLAGGFLTQETQYF
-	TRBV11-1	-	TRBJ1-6	TGTGCCAGCAGCTTGATTTACAGCGGAAATTCACCCCTCCACTTT	CASSLIYSGNSPLHF
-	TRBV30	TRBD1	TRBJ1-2	TGTGCCTGGGCCCCCGGGAGGGGGCTCTCTGACTATGGCTACACCTTC	CAWAPGRGLSDYGYTF
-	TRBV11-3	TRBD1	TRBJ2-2	TGTGCCAGCAGCCCACAGGGGTCCGGGGAGCTGTTTTTT	CASSPQGSGELFF
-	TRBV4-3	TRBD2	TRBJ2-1	TGCGCCAGCAGCCAAGCCCGGGGGGATTCCTACAATGAGCAGTTCTTC	CASSQARGDSYNEQFF
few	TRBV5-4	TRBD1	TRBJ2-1	TGTGCCAGCAGCTTCGGACAGGTCCTCTACAATGAGCAGTTCTTC	CASSFGQVLYNEQFF
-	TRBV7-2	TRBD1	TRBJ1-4	TGTGCCAGCAGCCCGGGACAGCCTAATGAAAAACTGTTTTTT	CASSPGQPNEKLFF
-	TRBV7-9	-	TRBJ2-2	TGTTCCAGCAGCTCAGACAGCTTGGTTCGGTCCAGGGAGCTGTTTTTT	CSSSSDSLVRSRELFF
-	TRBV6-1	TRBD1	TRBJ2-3	TGTGCCAGCAGTGAACCTACTGGACAGGGGGCCGGCGATACGCAGTATTTT	CASSEPTGQGAGDTQYF
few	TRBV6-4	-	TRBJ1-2	TGTGCCAGCAGTACCCACGGAGGACCTAACTATGGCTACACCTTC	CASSTHGGPNYGYTF
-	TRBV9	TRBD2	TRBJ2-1	TGTGCCAGCAGCGTAGCGGCGGGGGGGAGCTTTGTTCAGTTCTTC	CASSVAAGGSFVQFF
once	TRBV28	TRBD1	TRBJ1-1	TGTGCCAGCAGTATCAGGGACAGAATGAACACTGAAGCTTTCTTT	CASSIRDRMNTEAFF
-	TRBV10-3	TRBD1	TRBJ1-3	TGTGCCATCAGTGGGGGACAGAACTCTGGAAACACCATATATTTT	CAISGGQNSGNTIYF
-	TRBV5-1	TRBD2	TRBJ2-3	TGCGCCAGCACCCGTAGCGGGGGTCACTCAGATACGCAGTATTTT	CASTRSGGHSDTQYF
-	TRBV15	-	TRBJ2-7	TGTGCCACCAGCAGGGCCATCCAGGCCTACGAGCAGTACTTC	CATSRAIQAYEQYF
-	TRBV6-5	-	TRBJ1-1	TGTGCCAGCAGCCTGACATTCGCCTCTGAAGCTTTCTTT	CASSLTFASEAFF
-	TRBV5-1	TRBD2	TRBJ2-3	TGCGCCAGCAGCCCCATAGCGGGGGCGGATACGCAGTATTTT	CASSPIAGADTQYF
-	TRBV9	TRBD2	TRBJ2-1	TGTGCCAGCAGCCTAAGGGGCGGGGGGGCTCACAATGAGCAGTTCTTC	CASSLRGGGAHNEQFF
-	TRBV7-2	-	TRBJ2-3	TGTGCCAGCAGCTTAGCAGGGCGGGGGCTGGGAGCAGATACGCAGTATTTT	CASSLAGRGLGADTQYF
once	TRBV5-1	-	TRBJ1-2	TGCGCCAGCAGCCCAAAGGCGGTAGACCATGGCTACACCTTC	CASSPKAVDHGYTF
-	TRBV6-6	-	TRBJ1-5	TGTGCCAGCAGTTCATCCGCAGGATTGTCGGCCCAGCATTTT	CASSSSAGLSAQHF
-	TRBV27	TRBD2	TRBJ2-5	TGTGCCAGCAGTTTATCTGCCCTAGCGGGGATGGAGACCCAGTACTTC	CASSLSALAGMETQYF
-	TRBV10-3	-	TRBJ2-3	TGTGCCATCAGTGAGTCTGGGGCGGCCACAGATACGCAGTATTTT	CAISESGAATDTQYF
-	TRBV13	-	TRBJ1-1	TGTGCCAGCAGCTTAGGACCAGGGCTCACTGAAGCTTTCTTT	CASSLGPGLTEAFF
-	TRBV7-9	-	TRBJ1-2	TGTTCCAGCAGCTTTAGAGACTTC	CSSSFRDF
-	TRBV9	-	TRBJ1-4	TGTGCCAGCAGCGTAGCTGGGGGGATAGGAGAAAAACTGTTTTTT	CASSVAGGIGEKLFF
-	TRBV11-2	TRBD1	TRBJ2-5	TGTGCCAGCAGCCCAAGAAGGACAGGGACGTACCAAGAGACCCAGTACTTC	CASSPRRTGTYQETQYF
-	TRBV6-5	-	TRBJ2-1	TGTGCCAGCAGTCAGAGGAATGAGCAGTTCTTC	CASSQRNEQFF
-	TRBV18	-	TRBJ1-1	TGTGCCAGCTCACCACGGGTCGGGGAAGCTTTCTTT	CASSPRVGEAFF
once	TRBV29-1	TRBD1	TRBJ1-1	TGCAGCGCATACGGGACAGGGGGCTTCATGAACACTGAAGCTTTCTTT	CSAYGTGGFMNTEAFF
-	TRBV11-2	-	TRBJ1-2	TGTGCCAGCAGCTCCATCTACAGGGACGGCTACACCTTC	CASSSIYRDGYTF
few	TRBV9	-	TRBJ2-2	TGTGCCAGCACCACAAAACGGGATACAGCGAACACCGGGGAGCTGTTTTTT	CASTTKRDTANTGELFF
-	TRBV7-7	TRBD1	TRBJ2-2	TGTGCCAGCAGCACTGGACAGGGGATGGGCGGGGAGCTGTTTTTT	CASSTGQGMGGELFF
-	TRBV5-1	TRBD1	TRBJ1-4	TGCGCCAGCAGCTTGGGACAGGGTCGTGAAAAACTGTTTTTT	CASSLGQGREKLFF
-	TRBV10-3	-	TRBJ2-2	TGTGCCATCCGAGACAGTGACGGCGGGGAGCTGTTTTTT	CAIRDSDGGELFF
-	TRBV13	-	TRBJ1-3	TGTGCCACCCAGGATTCTGGAAACACCATATATTTT	CATQDSGNTIYF
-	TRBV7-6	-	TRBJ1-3	TGTGCCAGCAGTGCCCTAGCTCTCTCTGGAAACACCATATATTTT	CASSALALSGNTIYF
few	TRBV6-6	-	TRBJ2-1	TGTGCCAGCAGTTACTCGGCGACTATAGGAAACAATGAGCAGTTCTTC	CASSYSATIGNNEQFF
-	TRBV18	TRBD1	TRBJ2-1	TGTGCCAGCTCACCCCGGGACAGGGGGCTTCCGGGGCGGAAGTTCTTC	CASSPRDRGLPGRKFF
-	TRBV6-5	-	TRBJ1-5	TGTGCCAGCAGCCGAGGGACACCGTACAGTCAGCCCCAGCATTTT	CASSRGTPYSQPQHF
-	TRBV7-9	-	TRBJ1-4	TGTGCCAGCAGCGACGAACAGGGTCATGAAAAACTGTTTTTT	CASSDEQGHEKLFF